This T cell receptor (beta chain) was captured in a study of CD8 T cells in ankylosing spondylitis. General study points: There were earlier reports of some motif variants in reactive arthritis synovial fluid and blood. Disease-associated clones were reportedly significantly overrepresented in matched ankylosing spondylitis synovial fluid. Apparently characteristic of ankylosing spondylitis blood was a TCR beta motif (roughly 8 highly homologous variants). Researchers report that disease-linked clones proved CD8+ and relatively rare in peripheral blood.

Germline CDR1 reads SQVTM; CDR2 reads ANQGSEA. Trimming took 8 bases from V and 5 from J, leaving 12 bases between them. The CDR3 contains 11 residues. The authors made TCR beta libraries by quantitative 5'-RACE with molecular barcodes. One entry per CDR3 protein results from TCRdb running MiXCR on the 5' RACE reads. Of under 950,000 distinct CDR3 sequences listed, around 19% were seen once; the top ten hold around 19%. In regard to this clonotype: Its antigen remains unknown.

This chain uses TRBV29-1 with TRBJ1-1; tentative D call: TRBD1 (5 bases). The receptor was derived from a male donor with ankylosing spondylitis. The source material was blood, either unsorted or a sorted T cell fraction (not recorded which). CDR3 DNA sequence: TGCAGCTGCAAGGACACGACTGAAGCTTTCTTT. It encodes CSCKDTTEAFF.